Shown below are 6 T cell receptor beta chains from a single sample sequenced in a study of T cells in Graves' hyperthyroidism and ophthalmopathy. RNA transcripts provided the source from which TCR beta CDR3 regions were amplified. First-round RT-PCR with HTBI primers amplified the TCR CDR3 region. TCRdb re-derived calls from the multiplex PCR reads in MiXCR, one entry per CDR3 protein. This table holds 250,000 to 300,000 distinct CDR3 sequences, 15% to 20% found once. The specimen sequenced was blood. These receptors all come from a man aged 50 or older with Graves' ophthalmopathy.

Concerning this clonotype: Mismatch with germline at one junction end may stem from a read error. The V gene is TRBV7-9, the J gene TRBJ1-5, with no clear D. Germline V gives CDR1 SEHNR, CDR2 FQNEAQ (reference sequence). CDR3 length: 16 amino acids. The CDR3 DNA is TGTACCAGCAGCCTGGCAGTCGGAACTAGCAATCAGCCCCAGCATTTT. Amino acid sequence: CTSSLAVGTSNQPQHF.

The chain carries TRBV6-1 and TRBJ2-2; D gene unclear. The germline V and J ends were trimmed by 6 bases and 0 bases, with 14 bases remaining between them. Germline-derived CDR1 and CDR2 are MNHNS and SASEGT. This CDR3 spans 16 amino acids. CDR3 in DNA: TGTGCCAGCAGGGTCCAGTTGGGCCCGAACACCGGGGAGCTGTTTTTT. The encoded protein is CASRVQLGPNTGELFF.

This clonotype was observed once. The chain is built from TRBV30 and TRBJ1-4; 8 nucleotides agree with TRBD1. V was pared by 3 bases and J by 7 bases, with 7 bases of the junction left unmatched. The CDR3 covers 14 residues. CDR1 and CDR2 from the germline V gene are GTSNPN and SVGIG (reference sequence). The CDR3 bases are TGTGCCTGGAGCAATCCGGGACAGGTTGAAAAACTGTTTTTT. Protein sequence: CAWSNPGQVEKLFF.

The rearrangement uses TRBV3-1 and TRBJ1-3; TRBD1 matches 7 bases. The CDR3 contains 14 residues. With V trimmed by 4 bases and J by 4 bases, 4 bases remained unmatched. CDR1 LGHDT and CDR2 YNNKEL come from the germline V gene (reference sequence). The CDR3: CASSPRGPGNTIYF. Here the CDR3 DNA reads TGTGCCAGCAGCCCAAGGGGGCCCGGAAACACCATATATTTT.

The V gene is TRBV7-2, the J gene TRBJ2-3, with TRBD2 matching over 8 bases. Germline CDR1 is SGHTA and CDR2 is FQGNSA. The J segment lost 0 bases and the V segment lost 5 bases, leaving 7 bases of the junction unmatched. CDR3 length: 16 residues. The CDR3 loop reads CASSARLAPSTDTQYF. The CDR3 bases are TGTGCCAGCAGCGCCCGACTAGCGCCGAGCACAGATACGCAGTATTTT.

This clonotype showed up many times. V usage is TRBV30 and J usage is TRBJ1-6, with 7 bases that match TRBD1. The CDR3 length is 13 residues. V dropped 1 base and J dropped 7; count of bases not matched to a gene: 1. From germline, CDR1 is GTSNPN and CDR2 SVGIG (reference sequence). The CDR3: CAWSEDRNSPLHF. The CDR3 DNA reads TGTGCCTGGAGTGAGGACAGGAATTCACCCCTCCACTTT.